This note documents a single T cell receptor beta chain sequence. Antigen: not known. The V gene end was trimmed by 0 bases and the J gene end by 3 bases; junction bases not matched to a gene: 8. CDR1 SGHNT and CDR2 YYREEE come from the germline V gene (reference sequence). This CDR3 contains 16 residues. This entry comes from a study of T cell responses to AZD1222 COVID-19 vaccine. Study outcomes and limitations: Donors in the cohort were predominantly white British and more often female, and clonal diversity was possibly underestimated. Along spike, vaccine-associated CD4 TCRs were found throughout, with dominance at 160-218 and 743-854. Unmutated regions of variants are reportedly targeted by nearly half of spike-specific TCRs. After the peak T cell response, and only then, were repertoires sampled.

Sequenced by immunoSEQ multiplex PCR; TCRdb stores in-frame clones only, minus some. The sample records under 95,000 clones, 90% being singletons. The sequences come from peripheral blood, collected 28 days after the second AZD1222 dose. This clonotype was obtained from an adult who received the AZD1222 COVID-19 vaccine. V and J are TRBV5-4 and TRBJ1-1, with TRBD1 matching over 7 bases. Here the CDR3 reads CASSLARGEGDTEAFF. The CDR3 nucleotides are TGTGCCAGCAGCTTGGCCAGGGGGGAGGGAGACACTGAAGCTTTCTTT.